Below are 21 T cell receptor beta chains sequenced from a single sample in a study of Graves' ophthalmopathy and Graves' hyperthyroidism. CDR3 regions of TCR beta were amplified from RNA transcripts. HTBI primers were employed in first-round RT-PCR, then a second-round multiplex PCR followed. TCRdb re-derived calls from the multiplex PCR reads in MiXCR, one entry per CDR3 protein. The sample has a few hundred thousand distinct CDR3 sequences; approximately 37% are singletons. The specimen was peripheral blood or thyroid tissue (not recorded which). These receptors originate from an adult man with Graves' hyperthyroidism.

With respect to this clonotype: A read error may produce the germline difference seen at one junction end. This chain uses TRBV12-3 or TRBV12-4 with TRBJ2-5, with D perhaps TRBD2 (7 bases). The CDR3 is 11 residues long. The chain's CDR3 is CASTVRGAEDF. DNA of the CDR3: TGTGCCAGCACCGTACGGGGGGCGGAAGACTTC.

This clonotype showed up just a few times. The V and J genes are TRBV18 and TRBJ1-1; D unclear. V was shortened by 2 bases and J by 2 bases, with 9 bases between the two germline ends. Germline CDR1 and CDR2: KGHSH and LQKENI. The CDR3 has 14 amino acids. CDR3 in DNA: TGTGCCAGCTCACCAGGGCAGATAAACACTGAAGCTTTCTTT. Translating it yields CASSPGQINTEAFF. The full variable domain, its missing parts supplied by reference TRBV18 and TRBJ1-1, is NAGVMQNPRHLVRRRGQEARLRCSPMKGHSHVYWYRQLPEEGLKFMVYLQKENIIDESGMPKERFSAEFPKEGPSILRIQQVVRGDSAAYFCASSPGQINTEAFFGQGTRLTVV.

This clonotype came up many times. The V gene is TRBV7-8, the J gene TRBJ2-7, with TRBD2 identical over 7 bases. Germline CDR1 is SGHVS and CDR2 is FQNEAQ. The CDR3 runs to 14 residues. After removal of 3 bases from V and 3 bases from J, the junction contained 5 bases not matched to a gene. CDR3 sequence: CASSLASGYYEQYF. The DNA of the CDR3 is TGTGCCAGCAGCTTGGCTAGCGGATACTACGAGCAGTACTTC.

This clonotype was found many times. The genes are TRBV24-1 and TRBJ1-2; D is uncertain. The CDR3 covers 15 residues. V was trimmed by 4 bases and J by 2 bases, leaving 13 bases between them. Germline V CDR1 and CDR2: KGHDR, SFDVKD. The CDR3 region has the DNA TGTGCCACCAGTGACCCTGCGACGGACAACTATGGCTACACCTTC. Protein sequence: CATSDPATDNYGYTF.

The rearrangement uses TRBV15 and TRBJ2-7, with 12 bases matching TRBD1. Germline CDR1 LNHNV, CDR2 YYDKDF (reference sequence). Germline trimming cut 1 base from V and 4 bases from J; bases unmatched to any gene: 5. This CDR3 contains 16 residues. This chain's CDR3 is CATSRVGTGGRYEQYF. The CDR3 nucleotides are TGTGCCACCAGCAGAGTCGGGACAGGGGGCCGGTACGAGCAGTACTTC.

The chain carries TRBV20-1 and TRBJ1-2, with 9 bases that match TRBD1. Germline-derived CDR1 and CDR2 are DFQATT and SNEGSKA (reference sequence). This CDR3 region has 14 residues. V lost 5 bases, J lost 7 bases, and 11 bases stayed unmatched. CDR3 nucleotides: TGCAGTGCTCAAAGTGGGGACAGGGACGGTGGCTACACCTTC. Encoded protein: CSAQSGDRDGGYTF.

The chain carries TRBV10-1 and TRBJ2-5, with 12 nucleotides matching TRBD1. From germline, CDR1 is WNHNN and CDR2 SYGVQD (reference sequence). The CDR3 has 16 residues. Trimming at V came to 3 bases and at J to 5 bases, leaving 7 bases not matched to a gene. The CDR3 DNA sequence: TGCGCCAGCAGTGATACCGGGACAGGGGGCGCGGAGACCCAGTACTTC. Protein product: CASSDTGTGGAETQYF.

This rearrangement joins TRBV20-1 to TRBJ1-2, with 9 nucleotides matching TRBD1. Germline V gene sequence: CDR1 DFQATT, CDR2 SNEGSKA (reference sequence). The CDR3 spans 14 residues. J lost 3 bases, V lost 4 bases, and 6 bases had no gene match. CDR3 amino acids: CSATPGQGDYGYTF. As DNA, the CDR3 is TGCAGTGCTACGCCGGGACAGGGCGACTATGGCTACACCTTC.

This sequence joins TRBV7-6 and TRBJ1-3; TRBD1 matches 8 bases. J lost 3 bases, V lost 5 bases, and 12 bases had no gene match. The CDR3 has 17 amino acids. The V gene's germline CDR1 is SGHVS and CDR2 FNYEAQ. CDR3 in amino acids: CASSGLQGVSGGNTIYF. The CDR3, as DNA: TGTGCCAGCAGCGGACTACAGGGGGTTAGCGGTGGAAACACCATATATTTT.

A few counts support this clonotype. V gene TRBV7-9 combines with J gene TRBJ2-1, with TRBD1 as a possible D gene (6 bases). Germline V gives CDR1 SEHNR, CDR2 FQNEAQ (reference sequence). The CDR3 has 15 amino acids. V lost 4 bases and J lost 6, with 16 bases in between. CDR3 amino acids: CASSSSKDRSNEQFF. In DNA, the CDR3 is TGTGCCAGCAGCTCATCGAAGGACAGAAGCAATGAGCAGTTCTTC.

This clonotype was observed many times. J is TRBJ1-2 and V is TRBV7-9; D is undetermined. CDR3 length: 14 amino acids. Germline-derived CDR1 and CDR2 are SEHNR and FQNEAQ (reference sequence). Trimming cost V 0 bases and J 2 bases, with 7 bases left between them. CDR3 nucleotide sequence: TGTGCCAGCAGCTTAGCTTACCCGAACTATGGCTACACCTTC. It yields the protein CASSLAYPNYGYTF.

This clonotype showed up many times. V and J are TRBV15 and TRBJ2-7, with a weak D call TRBD1 (6 bases). Looked up from germline, CDR1 is LNHNV and CDR2 is YYDKDF (reference sequence). Trimming left V 1 base short and J 3 bases short, with 10 bases between. The CDR3 loop spans 14 amino acids. The CDR3 nucleotides read TGTGCCACCAGCAGAGGGGAACAGGGCTACGAGCAGTACTTC. Its protein is CATSRGEQGYEQYF.

About this clonotype: This may be a read error, as it is one base from a much larger clone. The V call is TRBV28, the J call TRBJ2-2; D is uncertain. Looked up from germline, CDR1 is MDHEN and CDR2 is SYDVKM. CDR3 size: 12 residues. The CDR3 bases are TGTGCCAGCACACCTTACACCAGGGAGCTGTTTTTT. Its translation: CASTPYTRELFF. The whole variable domain, remainder taken from reference TRBV28 and TRBJ2-2, is DVKVTQSSRYLVKRTGEKVFLECVQDMDHENMFWYRQDPGLGLRLIYFSYDVKMKEKGDIPEGYSVSREKKERFSLILESASTNQTSMYLCASTPYTRELFFGEGSRLTVL.

Notes on this clonotype: This sequence may be a read error, since a much larger clone differs from it by one base. The chain joins TRBV10-3 to TRBJ1-1; D may be TRBD1 (5 bases). This CDR3 comprises 11 residues. Looked up from germline, CDR1 is ENHRY and CDR2 is SYGVKD. CDR3 protein: CAISGDLVEVF. The CDR3 DNA is TGTGCCATCAGCGGGGACCTTGTGGAAGTTTTT.

This clonotype occurred many times. V and J are TRBV11-2 and TRBJ2-7; TRBD1 might be the D (6 bases). CDR3 size: 14 residues. The germline V gene encodes CDR1 SGHAT and CDR2 FQNNGV. The V and J ends lost 3 bases and 6 bases respectively, with 15 bases between them. The DNA of the CDR3 is TGTGCCAGCAGCTTCCCTCGGGACACTCGCGAGCAGTACTTC. It encodes CASSFPRDTREQYF.

The V and J genes are TRBV20-1 and TRBJ2-7, with 9 bases fitting TRBD2. Germline loops: CDR1 DFQATT, CDR2 SNEGSKA (reference sequence). This CDR3 region has 12 residues. Unmatched junction bases numbered 0, after V lost 1 base and J lost 5 bases. In DNA, the CDR3 is TGCAGTGCTAGAGGCGGGGGGGACGAGCAGTACTTC. Residues: CSARGGGDEQYF.

The table lists this clonotype with a count of one. At one of its ends the junction is not consistent with the germline gene, which may arise from a read error. This chain joins TRBV10-3 and TRBJ1-5; weak D call: TRBD1 (5 bases). This CDR3 is built from 18 residues. Germline CDR1 reads ENHRY; CDR2 reads SYGVKD. The CDR3 loop is CAISESPGLGERNEPQHF. In nucleotides, the CDR3 is TGTGCCATCAGTGAGTCACCGGGGCTAGGGGAGCGCAATGAGCCCCAGCATTTT.

This clonotype was recorded at least ten times. V and J are TRBV12-3 or TRBV12-4 and TRBJ2-7; TRBD1 aligns across 7 bases. The CDR3 is 15 amino acids. J gave up 2 bases and V 6 bases, and 10 bases lay outside the gene matches. The CDR3 sequence is CASSYRGIATYEQYF. In nucleotides, the CDR3 is TGTGCCAGCAGCTACAGGGGAATAGCTACCTACGAGCAGTACTTC.

This clonotype was observed a few times. The CDR3 bases are TGTGCCAGCAGCTTAGGGGGGACAGGGGGGTACACCTTC. This codes for CASSLGGTGGYTF. The chain has TRBV11-2 and TRBJ1-2; 11 bases align to TRBD1. The V and J ends lost 1 base and 11 bases, in that order; junction bases with no gene match: 3. CDR3 length equals 13 residues. Germline assignment: CDR1 SGHAT and CDR2 FQNNGV.

This clonotype was picked up many times. The chain employs TRBV2 and TRBJ1-1, with D perhaps TRBD1 (5 bases). The CDR3 consists of 14 residues. V shed 6 bases and J shed 7 bases, with 18 bases lying between them. Germline loops: CDR1 SNHLY, CDR2 FYNNEI. CDR3 loop: CASRGVEGSGEAFF. Written as DNA, the CDR3 is TGTGCCAGCAGGGGGGTTGAGGGCAGTGGTGAAGCTTTCTTT.

V is TRBV6-1 and J is TRBJ2-3; 8 bases map to TRBD1. The CDR3 is 15 residues long. Germline trimming cut 6 bases from V and 5 bases from J; bases unmatched to any gene: 10. Germline values: CDR1 MNHNS, CDR2 SASEGT. The CDR3 region has the DNA TGTGCCAGCAGGACCGACAGGGGTGATGGAGATACGCAGTATTTT. Translation gives CASRTDRGDGDTQYF.